Sequencing of this TCR beta chain was carried out in a study of blood T cell repertoires in COVID-19. Background on the study: The origin of the acute and convalescent COVID-19 samples was the United States, Italy and Spain.

The study assigned cohorts using participant-reported clinical history. Looked up from germline, CDR1 is SGHTA and CDR2 is FQGNSA. This CDR3 comprises 17 residues. V was cut by 0 bases and J by 0 bases, with 14 bases left in between. The table came from immunoSEQ multiplex PCR; TCRdb's copy has only in-frame clones and leaves some out. This table holds approximately 320,000 clones, roughly 90% found once. The sequencing sample was made of PBMCs or T cells enriched from blood (not recorded which). The sequence derives from a man aged 55-75 years who had recovered from COVID-19. This sequence joins TRBV7-2 and TRBJ1-1; weak D call: TRBD1 (6 bases). CDR3 coding DNA: TGTGCCAGCAGCTTAGCGCTGGCCAGGGGAATGAACACTGAAGCTTTCTTT. This translates into CASSLALARGMNTEAFF.